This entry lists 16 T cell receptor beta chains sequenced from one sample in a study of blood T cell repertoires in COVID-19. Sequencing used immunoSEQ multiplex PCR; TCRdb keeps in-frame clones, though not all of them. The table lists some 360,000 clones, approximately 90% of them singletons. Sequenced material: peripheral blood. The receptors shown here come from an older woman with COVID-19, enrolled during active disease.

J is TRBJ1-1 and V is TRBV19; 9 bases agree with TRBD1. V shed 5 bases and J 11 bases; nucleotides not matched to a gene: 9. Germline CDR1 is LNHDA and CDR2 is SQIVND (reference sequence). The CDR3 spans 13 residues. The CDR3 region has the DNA TGTGCCAGTAGTCCGGGACAGGGCAAGGTCGCTTTCTTT. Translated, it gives CASSPGQGKVAFF. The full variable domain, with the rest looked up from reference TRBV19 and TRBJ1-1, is DGGITQSPKYLFRKEGQNVTLSCEQNLNHDAMYWYRQDPGQGLRLIYYSQIVNDFQKGDIAEGYSVSREKKESFPLTVTSAQKNPTAFYLCASSPGQGKVAFFGQGTRLTVV.

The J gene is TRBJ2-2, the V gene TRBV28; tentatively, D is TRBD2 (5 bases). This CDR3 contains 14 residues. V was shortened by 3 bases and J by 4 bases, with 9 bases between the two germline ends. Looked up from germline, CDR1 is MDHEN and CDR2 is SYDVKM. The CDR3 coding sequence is TGTGCCAGCAGTTTTTCGGGGTCCACCGGGGAGCTGTTTTTT. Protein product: CASSFSGSTGELFF.

The CDR3 region has the DNA TGTGCCAGCACCACGGACTACTTAGGCTACGAGCAGTACTTC. Its translation is CASTTDYLGYEQYF. This rearrangement joins TRBV7-9 to TRBJ2-7; a weak D match, TRBD2 (6 bases). Between the trimmed V and J ends, which lost 7 bases and 3 bases, there was a span of 16 bases. This CDR3 has 14 residues. Germline-derived CDR1 and CDR2 are SEHNR and FQNEAQ (reference sequence).

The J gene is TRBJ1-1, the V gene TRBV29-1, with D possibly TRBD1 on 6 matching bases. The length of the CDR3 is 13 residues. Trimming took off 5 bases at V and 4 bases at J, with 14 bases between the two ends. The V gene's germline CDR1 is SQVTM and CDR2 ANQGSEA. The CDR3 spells CSVQRRGRTEAFF. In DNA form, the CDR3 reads TGCAGCGTTCAACGGCGGGGGCGCACTGAAGCTTTCTTT.

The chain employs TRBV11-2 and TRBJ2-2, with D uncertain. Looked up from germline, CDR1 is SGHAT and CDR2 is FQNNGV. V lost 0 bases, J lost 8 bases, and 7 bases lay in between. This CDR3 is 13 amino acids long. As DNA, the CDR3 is TGTGCCAGCAGCTTAGAGAGATCTGGGGAGCTGTTTTTT. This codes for CASSLERSGELFF.

CDR3 in amino acids: CASSFGRSNTEAFF. CDR3 nucleotide sequence: TGTGCCAGCAGCTTTGGCAGGTCGAACACTGAAGCTTTCTTT. The gene calls are TRBV7-9 and TRBJ1-1; D gene unclear. Germline loops: CDR1 SEHNR, CDR2 FQNEAQ (reference sequence). Trimming removed 3 bases from V and 1 base from J, with 9 bases in between. The CDR3 consists of 14 residues.

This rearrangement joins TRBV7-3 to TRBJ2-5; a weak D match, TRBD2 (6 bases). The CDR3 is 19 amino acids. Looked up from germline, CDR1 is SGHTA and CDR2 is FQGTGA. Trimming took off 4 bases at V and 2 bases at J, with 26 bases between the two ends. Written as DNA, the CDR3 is TGTGCCAGCAGCTCAGGAGCGGGTCCCCCTTGGAGGCCTCAAGAGACCCAGTACTTC. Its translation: CASSSGAGPPWRPQETQYF.

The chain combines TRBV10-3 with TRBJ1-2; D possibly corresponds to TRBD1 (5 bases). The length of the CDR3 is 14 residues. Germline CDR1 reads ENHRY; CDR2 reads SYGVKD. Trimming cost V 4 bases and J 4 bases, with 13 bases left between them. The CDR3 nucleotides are TGTGCCATCAGTGGCCCGACAGTTACCTATGGCTACACCTTC. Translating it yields CAISGPTVTYGYTF.

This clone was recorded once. Here the CDR3 reads CASSPTGFSGNTIYF. CDR3 DNA: TGTGCCAGCAGCCCGACAGGGTTCTCTGGAAACACCATATATTTT. This sequence joins TRBV7-3 and TRBJ1-3, with 7 bases aligning to TRBD1. From germline, CDR1 is SGHTA and CDR2 FQGTGA. Trimming cost V 5 bases and J 0 bases; bases outside gene matches: 4. This CDR3 is 15 amino acids long.

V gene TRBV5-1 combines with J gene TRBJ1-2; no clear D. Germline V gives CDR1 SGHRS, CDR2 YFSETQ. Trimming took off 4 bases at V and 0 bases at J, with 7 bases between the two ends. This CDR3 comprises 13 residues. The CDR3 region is CASSEASNYGYTF. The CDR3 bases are TGCGCCAGCAGCGAGGCATCTAACTATGGCTACACCTTC.

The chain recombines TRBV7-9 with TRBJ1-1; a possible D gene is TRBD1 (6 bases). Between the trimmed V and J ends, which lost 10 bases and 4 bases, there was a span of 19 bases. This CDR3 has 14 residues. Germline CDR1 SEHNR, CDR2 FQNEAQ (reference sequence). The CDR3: CAIKQAMGATEAFF. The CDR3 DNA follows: TGTGCCATCAAGCAGGCAATGGGGGCCACTGAAGCTTTCTTT.

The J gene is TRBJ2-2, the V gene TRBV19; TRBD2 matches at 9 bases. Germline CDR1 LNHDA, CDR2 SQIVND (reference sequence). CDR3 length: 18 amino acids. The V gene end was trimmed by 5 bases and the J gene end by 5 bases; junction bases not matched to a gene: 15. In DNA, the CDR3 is TGTGCCAGTAGTGAACCTAGAGCGGGGGGCTCTTTTACCGGGGAGCTGTTTTTT. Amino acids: CASSEPRAGGSFTGELFF.

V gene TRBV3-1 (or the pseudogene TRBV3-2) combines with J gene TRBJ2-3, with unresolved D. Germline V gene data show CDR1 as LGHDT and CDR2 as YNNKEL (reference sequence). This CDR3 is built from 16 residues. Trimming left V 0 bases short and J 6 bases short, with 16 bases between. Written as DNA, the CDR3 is TGTGCCAGCAGCCAAGAGGTGCGCGTTTATTGGGATACGCAGTATTTT. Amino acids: CASSQEVRVYWDTQYF.

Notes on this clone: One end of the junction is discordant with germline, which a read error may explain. This CDR3 reads CASREGTGLYGYTF. CDR3 DNA sequence: TGTGCCAGCAGGGAAGGGACAGGGCTCTATGGCTACACCTTC. The chain combines TRBV2 with TRBJ1-2, with 9 bases aligning to TRBD1. Germline CDR1 SNHLY, CDR2 FYNNEI. The CDR3 runs to 14 residues.

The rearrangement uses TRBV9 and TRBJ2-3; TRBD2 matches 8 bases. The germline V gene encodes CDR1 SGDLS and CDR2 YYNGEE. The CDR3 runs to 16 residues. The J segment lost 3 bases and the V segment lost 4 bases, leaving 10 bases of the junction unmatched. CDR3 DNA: TGTGCCAGCAGCCCGGGGGGGGGACTAGTGACAGATACGCAGTATTTT. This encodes CASSPGGGLVTDTQYF.

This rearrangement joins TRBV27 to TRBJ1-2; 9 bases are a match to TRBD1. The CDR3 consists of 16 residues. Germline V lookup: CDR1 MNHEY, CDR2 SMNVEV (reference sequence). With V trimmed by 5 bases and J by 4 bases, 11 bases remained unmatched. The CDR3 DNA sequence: TGTGCCAGCAGTACCTACAGGGGGCGCGGAGTCTATGGCTACACCTTC. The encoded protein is CASSTYRGRGVYGYTF.